This entry lists 26 T cell receptor beta chains sequenced from one sample in a study of cytomegalovirus exposure and HLA in healthy donors. It was with 60 Vbeta and 13 Jbeta primers that the PCR ran. This table comes from immunoSEQ multiplex PCR, and its TCRdb copy is limited to in-frame clones, with some not included. This table has 150,000 or so clones, roughly 80% appearing once. Input material: PBMCs. The source is a female donor in good health and CMV-seronegative.

This clone was counted a single time. The J gene is TRBJ2-3, the V gene TRBV5-6; 14 nucleotides agree with TRBD2. Germline V CDR1 and CDR2: SGHDT, YYEEEE. V was clipped by 0 bases and J by 2 bases; unmatched bases: 5. This CDR3 comprises 18 residues. CDR3 sequence: CASSLGTSGRPTTDTQYF. The CDR3 nucleotides are TGTGCCAGCAGCTTGGGGACTAGCGGGAGGCCCACCACAGATACGCAGTATTTT.

The chain recombines TRBV27 with TRBJ1-6; D not resolved. V gave up 6 bases and J gave up 1 base, with 22 bases separating them. This CDR3 region has 19 residues. CDR1 and CDR2 from the germline V gene are MNHEY and SMNVEV (reference sequence). DNA for the CDR3: TGTGCCAGCAGACAACCCTTATGGTCCTCGGGATCCTATAATTCACCCCTCCACTTT. This codes for CASRQPLWSSGSYNSPLHF.

The rearrangement uses TRBV21-1 and TRBJ2-7; the D call TRBD2 from the table was never checked on the DNA. TRBV21-1 is a pseudogene. CDR3 length: 13 residues. For the CDR3, the DNA is TGTGCCAGGGAGGGGGGGCGTAGTTACGAGCAGTACTTC. It translates to CAREGGRSYEQYF.

V usage is TRBV5-1 and J usage is TRBJ2-7; 9 bases match TRBD1. The CDR3 has 15 amino acids. The germline V gene encodes CDR1 SGHRS and CDR2 YFSETQ. V lost 1 base to trimming and J lost 6 bases; unmatched junction nucleotides: 8. The CDR3 region is CASSLTRDRVGEQYF. The CDR3 DNA sequence: TGCGCCAGCAGCTTGACTAGGGACAGGGTCGGCGAGCAGTACTTC.

To note about this clone: A junction boundary mismatches the germline segment, possibly from a read error. The rearrangement uses TRBV7-7 and TRBJ2-3, with 7 positions matching TRBD1. Germline assignment: CDR1 SSHAT and CDR2 FNYEAQ (reference sequence). The length of the CDR3 is 15 residues. CDR3 nucleotides: TGTGCTAGCAGCTCAGGGGGAGATTTTGCAGATACGCAGTATTTT. Encoded protein: CASSSGGDFADTQYF.

J is TRBJ2-1 and V is TRBV6-1; TRBD1 agrees at 7 bases. Germline trimming cut 5 bases from V and 5 bases from J; bases unmatched to any gene: 9. Germline assignment: CDR1 MNHNS and CDR2 SASEGT. The CDR3 sequence is 15 residues long. The CDR3 nucleotides are TGTGCCAGCAGTTCTAGACAGGGATTAGACAATGAGCAGTTCTTC. Amino acid sequence: CASSSRQGLDNEQFF.

The chain carries TRBV5-6 and TRBJ1-1; maybe TRBD1 (5 bases). Germline values: CDR1 SGHDT, CDR2 YYEEEE. This CDR3 has 15 residues. Between the trimmed V and J ends, which lost 1 base and 2 bases, there was a span of 12 bases. In DNA, the CDR3 is TGTGCCAGCAGCTTGCAGGCCCGGACAAACACTGAAGCTTTCTTT. It specifies CASSLQARTNTEAFF.

This CDR3 reads CASSDGRESYGYTF. In DNA, the CDR3 is TGTGCCAGCAGCGATGGGCGAGAGAGCTATGGCTACACCTTC. The chain couples TRBV9 to TRBJ1-2; D unresolved. Germline V CDR1 and CDR2: SGDLS, YYNGEE. CDR3 length equals 14 residues. The V end lost 3 bases, the J end lost 4 bases, and 13 bases lay between the germline ends.

CDR3 sequence: CASSASPGTSGNEQFF. DNA for the CDR3: TGTGCCAGCAGCGCCTCACCCGGGACTAGCGGCAATGAGCAGTTCTTC. The chain carries TRBV9 and TRBJ2-1; 11 bases are shared with TRBD2. Trimming took 3 bases from V and 6 from J; bases not matched to a gene: 8. The CDR3 contains 16 residues. Germline V lookup: CDR1 SGDLS, CDR2 YYNGEE.

The chain is built from TRBV5-6 and TRBJ2-3, with D maybe TRBD2 (5 bases). V gave up 4 bases and J gave up 2 bases, with 11 bases separating them. This CDR3 has 14 residues. Germline V gene lookup returns CDR1 SGHDT and CDR2 YYEEEE. The CDR3 DNA follows: TGTGCCAGCAGCCGGCCGGACTCCACAGATACGCAGTATTTT. As protein: CASSRPDSTDTQYF.

Comments on this clone: Other DNA sequences in this specimen translate into the identical CDR3. The chain recombines TRBV13 with TRBJ1-5; TRBD1 matches 8 bases. The CDR3 consists of 14 residues. V lost 6 bases, J lost 5 bases, and 6 bases stayed unmatched. Germline CDR1 PRHDT, CDR2 FYEKMQ (reference sequence). The CDR3 spells CASSRTGLHQPQHF. CDR3 coding DNA: TGTGCCAGCAGTCGGACAGGGCTTCATCAGCCCCAGCATTTT.

J is TRBJ1-1 and V is TRBV9; D not certain. The CDR3 is 12 residues long. Germline loops: CDR1 SGDLS, CDR2 YYNGEE. The V end was cut by 4 bases, the J end by 0 bases, with 4 bases between. The CDR3 protein is CASSTMNTEAFF. Written as DNA, the CDR3 is TGTGCCAGCAGCACTATGAACACTGAAGCTTTCTTT.

This clone has just one count. The chain employs TRBV30 and TRBJ2-7; 10 bases agree with TRBD2. V dropped 0 bases and J dropped 5; count of bases not matched to a gene: 7. The CDR3 spans 15 residues. The germline gives CDR1 GTSNPN, CDR2 SVGIG (reference sequence). The CDR3 bases are TGTGCCTGGAGTGTAACGGGGCTAGCGGGAGACGAGCAGTACTTC. This encodes CAWSVTGLAGDEQYF.

The chain carries TRBV6-1 and TRBJ1-2; 7 nucleotides match TRBD1. After removal of 2 bases from V and 4 bases from J, the junction contained 13 bases not matched to a gene. Germline values: CDR1 MNHNS, CDR2 SASEGT. The length of the CDR3 is 17 residues. CDR3 sequence reads: CASSEIEGGQTLYGYTF. CDR3 nucleotide sequence: TGTGCCAGCAGTGAAATAGAAGGGGGACAGACCCTCTATGGCTACACCTTC.

The V and J genes are TRBV5-6 and TRBJ2-7; TRBD1 matches 10 bases. This CDR3 is 14 amino acids long. CDR1 and CDR2 (germline): SGHDT, YYEEEE. The V segment lost 3 bases and the J segment 0 bases; nucleotides outside the gene matches: 0. The CDR3 protein is CASSWDRGSYEQYF. CDR3 coding DNA: TGTGCCAGCAGCTGGGACAGGGGCTCCTACGAGCAGTACTTC. Filled out from reference TRBV5-6 and TRBJ2-7, the complete variable domain reads DAGVTQSPTHLIKTRGQQVTLRCSPKSGHDTVSWYQQALGQGPQFIFQYYEEEERQRGNFPDRFSGHQFPNYSSELNVNALLLGDSALYLCASSWDRGSYEQYFGPGTRLTVT.

This chain connects TRBV7-6 to TRBJ2-1; D possibly corresponds to TRBD1 (5 bases). The CDR3 has 12 amino acids. The V end lost 4 bases, the J end lost 8 bases, and 9 bases lay between the germline ends. CDR1 is SGHVS, CDR2 FNYEAQ, per germline. CDR3 nucleotides: TGTGCCAGCAGCTCCAGGGTATATGAGCAGTTCTTC. Its protein is CASSSRVYEQFF.

CDR3 loop: CASSVYSQPDTQYF. As DNA, the CDR3 is TGTGCCAGCAGTGTCTACAGCCAACCGGATACGCAGTATTTT. The V and J genes are TRBV2 and TRBJ2-3; the D is unclear. Germline V CDR1 and CDR2: SNHLY, FYNNEI. V was shortened by 4 bases and J by 6 bases, with 14 bases between the two germline ends. This CDR3 comprises 14 residues.

The V call is TRBV9, the J call TRBJ1-5; D uncertain. The germline V and J ends were trimmed by 4 bases and 0 bases, with 5 bases remaining between them. Germline V gives CDR1 SGDLS, CDR2 YYNGEE. The CDR3 has 13 residues. The CDR3 sequence: CASSRYSNQPQHF. CDR3 nucleotide sequence: TGTGCCAGCAGCCGTTATAGCAATCAGCCCCAGCATTTT.

V usage is TRBV19 and J usage is TRBJ1-5, with 8 bases that match TRBD1. This CDR3 has 13 residues. Trimming took 4 bases from V and 13 from J; bases not matched to a gene: 9. Germline CDR1 and CDR2: LNHDA and SQIVND (reference sequence). The CDR3 DNA sequence: TGTGCCAGTAGTAACCCCGGACAGGGTAGACAGCATTTT. Protein sequence: CASSNPGQGRQHF.

The chain couples TRBV4-1 to TRBJ2-3; 13 nucleotides match TRBD2. V was clipped by 4 bases and J by 3 bases; unmatched bases: 7. In germline, CDR1 is MGHRA, CDR2 YSYEKL. The CDR3 loop spans 17 amino acids. The CDR3: CASSPAPGLAGTDTQYF. The CDR3 DNA is TGCGCCAGCAGCCCAGCTCCGGGACTAGCGGGAACAGATACGCAGTATTTT.

The rearrangement links TRBV5-1 to TRBJ1-2; the D gene is possibly TRBD1 (5 bases). Germline loops: CDR1 SGHRS, CDR2 YFSETQ. The germline V and J ends were trimmed by 0 bases and 7 bases, with 16 bases remaining between them. The CDR3 consists of 15 residues. CDR3 sequence reads: CASSLGTRDLPGYTF. CDR3 DNA: TGCGCCAGCAGCTTGGGGACCAGGGATCTTCCTGGCTACACCTTC.

In the case of this clone: The junction departs from the called germline gene at one end, perhaps through a read error. CDR3 loop: CSSSLGGNTEAFF. CDR3 sequence (DNA): TGTTCCAGCAGCTTAGGAGGGAACACTGAAGCTTTCTTT. The rearrangement links TRBV7-9 to TRBJ1-1, with D uncertain. The CDR3 consists of 13 residues. Germline values: CDR1 SEHNR, CDR2 FQNEAQ (reference sequence).

CDR3 amino acids: CASSSSFQGIYHEQYF. The CDR3 nucleotides are TGTGCCAGCAGTTCCAGTTTCCAGGGAATTTACCACGAGCAGTACTTC. This chain uses TRBV28 with TRBJ2-7; weak D call: TRBD1 (5 bases). CDR3 length: 16 amino acids. The ends were cut back, 4 bases at V and 5 bases at J, with 21 bases in the middle. Germline lookup yields CDR1 MDHEN and CDR2 SYDVKM.

The chain is built from TRBV28 and TRBJ2-3, with D perhaps TRBD1 (6 bases). The germline V gene has CDR1 MDHEN and CDR2 SYDVKM. The CDR3 is 14 amino acids. The V gene lost 5 bases and the J gene lost 2 bases, with 11 bases spanning the gap. Here the CDR3 reads CASSRDKFTDTQYF. DNA for the CDR3: TGTGCCAGCAGTCGGGACAAATTCACAGATACGCAGTATTTT.

The chain is built from TRBV6-4 and TRBJ2-3; no clear D gene. Per the germline V gene, CDR1 is MRHNA and CDR2 is SNTAGT. CDR3 length: 12 amino acids. The V end lost 8 bases, the J end lost 3 bases, and 9 bases lay between the germline ends. CDR3 nucleotides: TGTGCCAGCCGCGATCTGACAGATACGCAGTATTTT. It is translated as CASRDLTDTQYF.

The chain has TRBV30 and TRBJ1-1; no clear D. Germline CDR1 GTSNPN, CDR2 SVGIG (reference sequence). The CDR3 totals 13 residues. V gave up 0 bases and J gave up 2 bases, with 7 bases separating them. DNA of the CDR3: TGTGCCTGGAGTGTAACAGATAACACTGAAGCTTTCTTT. As protein: CAWSVTDNTEAFF.